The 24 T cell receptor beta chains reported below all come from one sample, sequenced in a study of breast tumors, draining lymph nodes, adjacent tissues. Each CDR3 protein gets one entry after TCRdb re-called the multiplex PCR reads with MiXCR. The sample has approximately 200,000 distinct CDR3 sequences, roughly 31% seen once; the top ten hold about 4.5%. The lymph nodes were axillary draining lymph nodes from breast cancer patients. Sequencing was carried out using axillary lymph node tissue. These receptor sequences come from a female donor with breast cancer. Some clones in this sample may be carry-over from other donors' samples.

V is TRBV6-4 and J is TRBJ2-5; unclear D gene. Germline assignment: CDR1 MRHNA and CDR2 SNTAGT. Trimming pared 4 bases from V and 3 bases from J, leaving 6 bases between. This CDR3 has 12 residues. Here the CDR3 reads CASSGVEETQYF. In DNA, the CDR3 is TGTGCCAGCAGTGGCGTGGAAGAGACCCAGTACTTC.

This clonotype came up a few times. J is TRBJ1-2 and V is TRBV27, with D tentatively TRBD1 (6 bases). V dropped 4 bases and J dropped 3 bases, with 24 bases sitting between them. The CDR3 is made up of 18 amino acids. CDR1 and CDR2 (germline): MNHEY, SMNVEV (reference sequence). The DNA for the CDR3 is TGTGCCAGCAGTTCCGCAATGGGGCGGGGGCAGGTTTACTATGGCTACACCTTC. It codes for CASSSAMGRGQVYYGYTF.

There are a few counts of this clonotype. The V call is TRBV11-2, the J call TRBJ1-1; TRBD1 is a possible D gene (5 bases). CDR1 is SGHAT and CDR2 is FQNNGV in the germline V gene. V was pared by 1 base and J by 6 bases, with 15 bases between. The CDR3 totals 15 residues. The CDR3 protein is CASSLGGLGDAEAFF. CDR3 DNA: TGTGCCAGCAGCTTAGGGGGTTTGGGGGACGCTGAAGCTTTCTTT.

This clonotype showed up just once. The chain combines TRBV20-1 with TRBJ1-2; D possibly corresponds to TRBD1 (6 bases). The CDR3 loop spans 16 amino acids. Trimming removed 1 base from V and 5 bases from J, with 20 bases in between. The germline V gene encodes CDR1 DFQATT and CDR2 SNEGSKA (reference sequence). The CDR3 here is CSARVPIGGGGYGYTF. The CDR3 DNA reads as TGCAGTGCTAGAGTCCCTATTGGGGGGGGCGGGTATGGCTACACCTTC.

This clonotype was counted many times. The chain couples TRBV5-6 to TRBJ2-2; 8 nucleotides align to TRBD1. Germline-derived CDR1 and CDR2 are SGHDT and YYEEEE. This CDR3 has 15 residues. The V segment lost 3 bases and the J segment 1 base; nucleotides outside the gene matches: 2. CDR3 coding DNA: TGTGCCAGCAGCTGGGACAGGAGGAACACCGGGGAGCTGTTTTTT. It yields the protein CASSWDRRNTGELFF.

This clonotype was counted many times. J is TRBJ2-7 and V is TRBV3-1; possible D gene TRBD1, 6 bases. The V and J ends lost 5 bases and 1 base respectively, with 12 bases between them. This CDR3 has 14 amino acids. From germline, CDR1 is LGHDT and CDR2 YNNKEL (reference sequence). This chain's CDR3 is CASSSTDSSYEQYF. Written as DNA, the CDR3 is TGTGCCAGCAGCTCTACGGACAGTTCCTACGAGCAGTACTTC.

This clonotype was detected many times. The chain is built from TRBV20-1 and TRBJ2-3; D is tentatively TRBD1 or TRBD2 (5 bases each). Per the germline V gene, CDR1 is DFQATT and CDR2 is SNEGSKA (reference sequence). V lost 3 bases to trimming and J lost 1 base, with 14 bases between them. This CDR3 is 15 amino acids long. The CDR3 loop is CSARTPGRRTDTQYF. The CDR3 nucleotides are TGCAGTGCTAGGACGCCGGGACGCCGCACAGATACGCAGTATTTT.

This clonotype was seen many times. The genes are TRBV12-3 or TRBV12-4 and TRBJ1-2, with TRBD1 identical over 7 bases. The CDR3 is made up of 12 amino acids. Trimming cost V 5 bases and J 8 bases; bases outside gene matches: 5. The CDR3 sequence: CASSRDSLGYTF. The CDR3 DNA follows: TGTGCCAGCAGTCGGGACAGTTTAGGCTACACCTTC.

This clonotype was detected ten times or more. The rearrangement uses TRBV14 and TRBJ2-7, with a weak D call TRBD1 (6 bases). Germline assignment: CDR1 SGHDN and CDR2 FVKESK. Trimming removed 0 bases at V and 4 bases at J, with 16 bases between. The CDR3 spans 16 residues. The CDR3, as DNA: TGTGCCAGCAGCCAAGATTATGCCAGGGGAATTTACGAGCAGTACTTC. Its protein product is CASSQDYARGIYEQYF.

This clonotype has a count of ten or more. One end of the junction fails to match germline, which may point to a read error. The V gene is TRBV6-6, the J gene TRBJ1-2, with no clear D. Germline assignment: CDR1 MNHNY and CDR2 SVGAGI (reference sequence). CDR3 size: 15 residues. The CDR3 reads CASSHSGRQNYGYTF. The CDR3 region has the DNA TGTGCCAGCAGTCACTCTGGCAGGCAAAACTATGGCTACACCTTC.

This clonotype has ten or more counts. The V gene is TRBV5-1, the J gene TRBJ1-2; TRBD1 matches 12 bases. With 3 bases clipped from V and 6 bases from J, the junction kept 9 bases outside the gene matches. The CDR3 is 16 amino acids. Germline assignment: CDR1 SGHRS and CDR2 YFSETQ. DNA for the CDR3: TGCGCCAGCAGCTCCCCGGGACAGGGGGCGTTAGATGGCTACACCTTC. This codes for CASSSPGQGALDGYTF.

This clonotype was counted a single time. As DNA, the CDR3 is TGCAGTGCTCCCCGACTAGCAGGGGGGCAGACAGATACGCAGTATTTT. It is translated as CSAPRLAGGQTDTQYF. This rearrangement joins TRBV20-1 to TRBJ2-3; D is tentatively TRBD1 or TRBD2 (7 bases each). V was pared by 5 bases and J by 3 bases, with 21 bases between. The CDR3 has 16 amino acids. Per germline, CDR1 DFQATT and CDR2 SNEGSKA (reference sequence).

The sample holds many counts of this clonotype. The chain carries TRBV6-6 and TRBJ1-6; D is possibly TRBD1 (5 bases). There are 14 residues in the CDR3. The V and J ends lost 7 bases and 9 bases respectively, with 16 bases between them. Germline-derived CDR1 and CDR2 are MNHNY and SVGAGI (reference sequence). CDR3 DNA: TGTGCCAGCAAACTCTGGGGCGAGGGTTCACCCCTCCACTTT. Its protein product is CASKLWGEGSPLHF.

The CDR3 DNA follows: TGTGCCAGCAGTTTATTCTTCCACAGGACTAGCGGGACCTACAATGAGCAGTTCTTC. Amino acid sequence: CASSLFFHRTSGTYNEQFF. The chain recombines TRBV28 with TRBJ2-1; TRBD2 aligns across 12 bases. The junction had 9 bases not matched to a gene; V was cut back by 1 base and J by 2 bases. The V gene's germline CDR1 is MDHEN and CDR2 SYDVKM. This CDR3 contains 19 residues.

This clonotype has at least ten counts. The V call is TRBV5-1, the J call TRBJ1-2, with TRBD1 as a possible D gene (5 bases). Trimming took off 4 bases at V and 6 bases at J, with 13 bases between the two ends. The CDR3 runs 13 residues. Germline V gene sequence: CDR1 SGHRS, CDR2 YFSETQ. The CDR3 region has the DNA TGCGCCAGCAGCCCCCCTCGGGGGGATGGCTACACCTTC. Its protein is CASSPPRGDGYTF.

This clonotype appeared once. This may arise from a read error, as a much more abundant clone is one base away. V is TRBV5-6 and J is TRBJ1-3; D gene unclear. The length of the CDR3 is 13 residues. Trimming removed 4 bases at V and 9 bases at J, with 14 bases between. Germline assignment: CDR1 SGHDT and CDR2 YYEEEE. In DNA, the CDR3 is TGTGCCAGCAGCACCGGATTTAGAACCACCATATATTTT. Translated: CASSTGFRTTIYF.

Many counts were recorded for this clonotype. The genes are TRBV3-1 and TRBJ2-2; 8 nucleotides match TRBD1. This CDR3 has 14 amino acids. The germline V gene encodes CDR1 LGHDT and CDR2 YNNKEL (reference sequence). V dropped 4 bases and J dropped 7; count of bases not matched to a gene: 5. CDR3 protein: CASSPRQGIGELFF. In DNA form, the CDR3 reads TGTGCCAGCAGCCCCCGACAGGGGATCGGGGAGCTGTTTTTT.

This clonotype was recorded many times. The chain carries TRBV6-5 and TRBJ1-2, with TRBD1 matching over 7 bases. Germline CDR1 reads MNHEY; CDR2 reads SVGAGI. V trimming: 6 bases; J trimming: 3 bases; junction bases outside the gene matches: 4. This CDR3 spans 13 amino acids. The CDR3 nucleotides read TGTGCCAGCAGGAGACAGGGTTACTATGGCTACACCTTC. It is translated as CASRRQGYYGYTF.

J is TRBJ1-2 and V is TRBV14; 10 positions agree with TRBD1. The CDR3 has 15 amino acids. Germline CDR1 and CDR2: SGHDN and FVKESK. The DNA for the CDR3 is TGTGCTAGAGATTGGGGACAGGGGAGCGGCTATGGCTACACCTTC. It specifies CARDWGQGSGYGYTF.

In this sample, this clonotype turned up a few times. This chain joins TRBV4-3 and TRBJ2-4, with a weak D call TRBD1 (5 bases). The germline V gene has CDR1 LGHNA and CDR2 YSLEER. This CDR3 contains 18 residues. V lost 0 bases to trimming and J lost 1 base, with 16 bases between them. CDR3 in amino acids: CASSQERRGVTAKNIQYF. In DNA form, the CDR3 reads TGCGCCAGCAGCCAAGAGAGAAGGGGTGTCACGGCCAAAAACATTCAGTACTTC.

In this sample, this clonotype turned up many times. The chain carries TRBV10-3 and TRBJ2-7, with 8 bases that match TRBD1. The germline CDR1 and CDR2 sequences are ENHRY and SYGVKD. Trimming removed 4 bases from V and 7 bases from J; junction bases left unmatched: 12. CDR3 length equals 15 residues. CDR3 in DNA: TGTGCCATCAGTGTGACAGGGGAAGACTTTTTGGAGCAGTACTTC. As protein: CAISVTGEDFLEQYF.

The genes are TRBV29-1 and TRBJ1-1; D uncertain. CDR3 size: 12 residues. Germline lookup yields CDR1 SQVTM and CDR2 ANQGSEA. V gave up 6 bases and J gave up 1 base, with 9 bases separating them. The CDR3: CSVRPGNTEAFF. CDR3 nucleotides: TGCAGCGTACGACCTGGGAACACTGAAGCTTTCTTT.

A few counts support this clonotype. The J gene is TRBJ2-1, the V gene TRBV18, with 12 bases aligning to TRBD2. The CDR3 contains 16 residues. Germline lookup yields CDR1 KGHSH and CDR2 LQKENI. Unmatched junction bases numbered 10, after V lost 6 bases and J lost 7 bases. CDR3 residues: CASSPYETSGRNEQFF. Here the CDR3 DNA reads TGTGCCAGCTCCCCATACGAGACTAGCGGGAGAAATGAGCAGTTCTTC.

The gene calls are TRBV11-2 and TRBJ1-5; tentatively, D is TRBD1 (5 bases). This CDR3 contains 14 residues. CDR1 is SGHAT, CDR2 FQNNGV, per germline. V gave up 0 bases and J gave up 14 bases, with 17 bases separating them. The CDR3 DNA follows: TGTGCCAGCAGCTTAGATCTGGGGCGGGGCTACGAGCATTTT. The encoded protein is CASSLDLGRGYEHF.